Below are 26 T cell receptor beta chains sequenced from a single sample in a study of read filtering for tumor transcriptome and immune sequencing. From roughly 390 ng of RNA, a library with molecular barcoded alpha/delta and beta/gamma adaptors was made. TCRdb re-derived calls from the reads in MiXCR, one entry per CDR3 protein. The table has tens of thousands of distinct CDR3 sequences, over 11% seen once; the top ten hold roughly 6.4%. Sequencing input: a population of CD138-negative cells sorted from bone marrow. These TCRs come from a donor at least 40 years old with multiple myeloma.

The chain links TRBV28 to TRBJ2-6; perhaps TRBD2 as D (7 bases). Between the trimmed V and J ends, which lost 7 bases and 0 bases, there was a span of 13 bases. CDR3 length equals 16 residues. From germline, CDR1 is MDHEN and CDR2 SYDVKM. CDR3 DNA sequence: TGTGCCAGCACCCCGGGGGGCAGCTCTGGGGCCAACGTCCTGACTTTC. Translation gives CASTPGGSSGANVLTF.

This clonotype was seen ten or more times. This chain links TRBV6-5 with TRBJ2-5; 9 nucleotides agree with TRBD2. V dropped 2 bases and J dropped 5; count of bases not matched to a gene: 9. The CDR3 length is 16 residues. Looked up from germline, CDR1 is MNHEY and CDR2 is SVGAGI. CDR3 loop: CASSYRPSGGRETQYF. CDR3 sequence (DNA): TGTGCCAGCAGTTACCGACCCAGCGGGGGGCGGGAGACCCAGTACTTC.

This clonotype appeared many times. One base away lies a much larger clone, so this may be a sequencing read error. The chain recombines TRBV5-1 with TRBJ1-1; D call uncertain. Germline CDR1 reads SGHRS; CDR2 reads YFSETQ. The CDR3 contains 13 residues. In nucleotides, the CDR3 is TGCGCCAGCAGCCAGGACTTGAACACTGGAGCTTTCTTT. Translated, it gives CASSQDLNTGAFF.

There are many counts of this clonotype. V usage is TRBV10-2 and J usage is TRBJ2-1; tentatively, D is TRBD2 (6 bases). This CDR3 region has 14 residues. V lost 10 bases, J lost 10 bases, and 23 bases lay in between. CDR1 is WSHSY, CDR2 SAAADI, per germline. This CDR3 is CATIQTGSGGEQFF. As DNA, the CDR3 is TGCGCCACCATCCAAACCGGGAGCGGTGGAGAGCAGTTCTTC.

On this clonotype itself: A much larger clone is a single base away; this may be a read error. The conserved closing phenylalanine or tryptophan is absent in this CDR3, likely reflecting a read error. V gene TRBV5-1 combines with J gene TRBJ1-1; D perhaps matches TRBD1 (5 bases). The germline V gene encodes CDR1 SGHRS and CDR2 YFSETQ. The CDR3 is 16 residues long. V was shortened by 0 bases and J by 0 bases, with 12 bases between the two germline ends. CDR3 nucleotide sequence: TGCGCCAGCAGCTTGGCGAAGACAGCTATGAACACTGAAGCTTTCTCT. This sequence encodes CASSLAKTAMNTEAFS.

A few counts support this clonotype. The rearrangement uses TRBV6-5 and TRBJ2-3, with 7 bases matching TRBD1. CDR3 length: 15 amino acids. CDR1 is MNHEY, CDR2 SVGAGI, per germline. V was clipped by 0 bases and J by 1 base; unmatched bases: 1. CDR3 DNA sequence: TGTGCCAGCAGTTACTCGGACAGGCGCACAGATACGCAGTATTTT. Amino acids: CASSYSDRRTDTQYF.

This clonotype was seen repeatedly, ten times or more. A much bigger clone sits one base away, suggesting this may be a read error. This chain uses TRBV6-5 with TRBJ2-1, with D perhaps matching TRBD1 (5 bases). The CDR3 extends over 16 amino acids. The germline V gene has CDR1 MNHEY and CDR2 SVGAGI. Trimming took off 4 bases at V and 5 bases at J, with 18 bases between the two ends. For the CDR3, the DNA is TGTGCCAGCAGTTCCTGGACACACCTTTCCCACAATGAGCAGTTCTTC. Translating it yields CASSSWTHLSHNEQFF.

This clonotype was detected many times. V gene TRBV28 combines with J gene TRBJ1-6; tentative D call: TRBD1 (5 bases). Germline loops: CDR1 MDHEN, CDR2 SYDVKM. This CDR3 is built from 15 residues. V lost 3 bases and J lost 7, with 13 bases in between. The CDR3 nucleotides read TGTGCCAGCAGTTTTTTTGAGGGGCAAAATTCACCCCTCCACTTT. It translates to CASSFFEGQNSPLHF.

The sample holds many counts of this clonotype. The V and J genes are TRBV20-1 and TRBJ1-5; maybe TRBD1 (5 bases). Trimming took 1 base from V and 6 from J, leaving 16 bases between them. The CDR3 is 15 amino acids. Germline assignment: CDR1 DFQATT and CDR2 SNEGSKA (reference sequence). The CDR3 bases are TGCAGTGCTAGAGTGTCTGCCGGGGGGACTCAGCCCCAGCATTTT. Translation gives CSARVSAGGTQPQHF.

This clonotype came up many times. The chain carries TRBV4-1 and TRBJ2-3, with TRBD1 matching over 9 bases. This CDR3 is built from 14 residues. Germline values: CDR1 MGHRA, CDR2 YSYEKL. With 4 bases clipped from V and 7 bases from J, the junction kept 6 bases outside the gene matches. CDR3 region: CASSLGQGSYTQYF. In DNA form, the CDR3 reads TGCGCCAGCAGCCTGGGACAGGGAAGCTATACGCAGTATTTT.

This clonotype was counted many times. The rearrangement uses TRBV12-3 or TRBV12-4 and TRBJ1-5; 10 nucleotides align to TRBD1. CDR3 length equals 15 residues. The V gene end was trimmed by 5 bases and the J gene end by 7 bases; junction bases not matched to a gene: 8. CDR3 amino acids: CASSADRGREQPQHF. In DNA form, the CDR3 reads TGTGCCAGCAGTGCGGACAGGGGGAGGGAACAGCCCCAGCATTTT.

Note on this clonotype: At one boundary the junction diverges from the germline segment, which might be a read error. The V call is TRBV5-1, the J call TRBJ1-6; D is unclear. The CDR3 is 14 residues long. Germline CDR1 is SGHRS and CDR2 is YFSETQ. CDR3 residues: CASSLRKVGSSLYF. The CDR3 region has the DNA TGCGCCAGCAGCTTGAGGAAGGTGGGTTCATCCCTCTACTTT.

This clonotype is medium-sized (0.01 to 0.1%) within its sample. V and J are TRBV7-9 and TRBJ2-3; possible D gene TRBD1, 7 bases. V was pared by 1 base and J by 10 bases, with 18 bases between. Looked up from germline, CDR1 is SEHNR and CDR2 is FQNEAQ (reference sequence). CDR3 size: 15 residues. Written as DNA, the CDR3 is TGTGCCAGCAGCTTAGACAGGGGAGGCTTCCCGGCGCAGTATTTT. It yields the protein CASSLDRGGFPAQYF.

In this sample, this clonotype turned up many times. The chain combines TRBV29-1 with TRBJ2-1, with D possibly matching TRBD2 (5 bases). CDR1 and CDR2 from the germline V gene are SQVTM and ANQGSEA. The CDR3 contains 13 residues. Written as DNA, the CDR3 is TGCTCAAGTACGGGGTATTCCTACAATGAGCAGTTCTTC. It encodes CSSTGYSYNEQFF.

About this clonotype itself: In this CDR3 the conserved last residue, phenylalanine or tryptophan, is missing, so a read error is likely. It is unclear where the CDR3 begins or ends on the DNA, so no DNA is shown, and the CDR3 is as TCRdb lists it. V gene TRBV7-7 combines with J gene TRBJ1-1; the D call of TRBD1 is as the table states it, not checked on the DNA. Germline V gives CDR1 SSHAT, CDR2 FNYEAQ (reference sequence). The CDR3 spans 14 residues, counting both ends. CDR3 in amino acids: CASSLDRGNTEVFL.

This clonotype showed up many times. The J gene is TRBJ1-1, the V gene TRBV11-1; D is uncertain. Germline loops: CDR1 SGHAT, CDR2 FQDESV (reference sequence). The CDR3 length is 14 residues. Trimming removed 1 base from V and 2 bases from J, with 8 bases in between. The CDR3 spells CASSLGQVNTEAFF. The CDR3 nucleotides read TGTGCCAGCAGCTTAGGGCAAGTCAACACTGAAGCTTTCTTT.

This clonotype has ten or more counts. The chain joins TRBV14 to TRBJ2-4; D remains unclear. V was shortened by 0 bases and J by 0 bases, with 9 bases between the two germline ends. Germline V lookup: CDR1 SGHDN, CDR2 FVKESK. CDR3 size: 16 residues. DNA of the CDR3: TGTGCCAGCAGCCAAGATCTGAGATTAGCCAAAAACATTCAGTACTTC. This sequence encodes CASSQDLRLAKNIQYF.

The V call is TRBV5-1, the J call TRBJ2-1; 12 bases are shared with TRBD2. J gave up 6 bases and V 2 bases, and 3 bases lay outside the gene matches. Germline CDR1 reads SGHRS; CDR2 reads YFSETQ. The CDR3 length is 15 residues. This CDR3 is CASSFGLAGPNEQFF. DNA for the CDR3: TGCGCCAGCAGCTTCGGACTAGCGGGGCCCAATGAGCAGTTCTTC.

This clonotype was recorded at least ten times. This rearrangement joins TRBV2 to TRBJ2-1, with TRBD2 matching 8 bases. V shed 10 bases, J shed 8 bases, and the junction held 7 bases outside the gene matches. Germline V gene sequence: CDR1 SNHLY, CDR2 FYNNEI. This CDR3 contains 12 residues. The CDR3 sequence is CATRGLVHEQFF. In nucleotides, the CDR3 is TGTGCCACCCGGGGACTAGTCCATGAGCAGTTCTTC.

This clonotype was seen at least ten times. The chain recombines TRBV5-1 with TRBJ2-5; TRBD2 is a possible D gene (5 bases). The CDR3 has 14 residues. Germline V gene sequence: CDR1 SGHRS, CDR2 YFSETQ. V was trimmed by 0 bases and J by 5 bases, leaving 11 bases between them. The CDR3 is CASSLAGSGETQYF. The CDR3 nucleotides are TGCGCCAGCAGCTTGGCCGGGTCGGGGGAGACCCAGTACTTC.

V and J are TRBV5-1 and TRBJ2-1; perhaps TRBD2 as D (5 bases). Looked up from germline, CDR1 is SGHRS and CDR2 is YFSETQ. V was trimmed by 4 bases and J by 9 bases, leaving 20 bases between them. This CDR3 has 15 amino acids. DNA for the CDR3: TGCGCCAGCAGCCTCGAGGGAGAGGAGTTAGGTGAGCAGTTCTTC. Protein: CASSLEGEELGEQFF.

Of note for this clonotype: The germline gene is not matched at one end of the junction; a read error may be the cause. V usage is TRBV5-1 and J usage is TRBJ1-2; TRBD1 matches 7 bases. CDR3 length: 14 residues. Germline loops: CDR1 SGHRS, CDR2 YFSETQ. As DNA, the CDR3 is TGCGCCATCAGCTTCGTGAGACAGGGCGATGGCTACACCTTC. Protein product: CAISFVRQGDGYTF.

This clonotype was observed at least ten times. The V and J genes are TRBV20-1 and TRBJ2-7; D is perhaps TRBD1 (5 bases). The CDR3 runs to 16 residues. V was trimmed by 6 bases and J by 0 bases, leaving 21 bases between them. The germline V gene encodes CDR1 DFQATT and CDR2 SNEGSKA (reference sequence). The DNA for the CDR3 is TGCAGTGCAACCCCAGGTGCGAGACAGAGCTCCTACGAGCAGTACTTC. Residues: CSATPGARQSSYEQYF.

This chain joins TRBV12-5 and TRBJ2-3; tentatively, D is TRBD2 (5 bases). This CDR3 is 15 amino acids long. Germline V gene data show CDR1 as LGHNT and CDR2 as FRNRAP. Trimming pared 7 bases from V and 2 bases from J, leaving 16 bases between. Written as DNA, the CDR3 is TGTGCTAGTGACCTTCCCGGGGTGTTCACAGATACGCAGTATTTT. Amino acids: CASDLPGVFTDTQYF.

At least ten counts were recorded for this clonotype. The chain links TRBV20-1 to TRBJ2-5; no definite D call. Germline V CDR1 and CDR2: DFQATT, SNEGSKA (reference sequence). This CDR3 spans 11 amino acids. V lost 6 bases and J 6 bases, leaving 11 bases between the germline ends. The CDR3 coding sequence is TGCAGTGCAAGGACCGCGCAGACCCAGTACTTC. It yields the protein CSARTAQTQYF.

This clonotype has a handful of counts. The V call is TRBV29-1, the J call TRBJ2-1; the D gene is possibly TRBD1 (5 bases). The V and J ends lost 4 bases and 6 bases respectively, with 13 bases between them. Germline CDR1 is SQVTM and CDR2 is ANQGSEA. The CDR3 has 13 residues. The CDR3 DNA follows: TGCAGCGTTGGGTGGACACCCCTCAATGAGCAGTTCTTC. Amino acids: CSVGWTPLNEQFF.